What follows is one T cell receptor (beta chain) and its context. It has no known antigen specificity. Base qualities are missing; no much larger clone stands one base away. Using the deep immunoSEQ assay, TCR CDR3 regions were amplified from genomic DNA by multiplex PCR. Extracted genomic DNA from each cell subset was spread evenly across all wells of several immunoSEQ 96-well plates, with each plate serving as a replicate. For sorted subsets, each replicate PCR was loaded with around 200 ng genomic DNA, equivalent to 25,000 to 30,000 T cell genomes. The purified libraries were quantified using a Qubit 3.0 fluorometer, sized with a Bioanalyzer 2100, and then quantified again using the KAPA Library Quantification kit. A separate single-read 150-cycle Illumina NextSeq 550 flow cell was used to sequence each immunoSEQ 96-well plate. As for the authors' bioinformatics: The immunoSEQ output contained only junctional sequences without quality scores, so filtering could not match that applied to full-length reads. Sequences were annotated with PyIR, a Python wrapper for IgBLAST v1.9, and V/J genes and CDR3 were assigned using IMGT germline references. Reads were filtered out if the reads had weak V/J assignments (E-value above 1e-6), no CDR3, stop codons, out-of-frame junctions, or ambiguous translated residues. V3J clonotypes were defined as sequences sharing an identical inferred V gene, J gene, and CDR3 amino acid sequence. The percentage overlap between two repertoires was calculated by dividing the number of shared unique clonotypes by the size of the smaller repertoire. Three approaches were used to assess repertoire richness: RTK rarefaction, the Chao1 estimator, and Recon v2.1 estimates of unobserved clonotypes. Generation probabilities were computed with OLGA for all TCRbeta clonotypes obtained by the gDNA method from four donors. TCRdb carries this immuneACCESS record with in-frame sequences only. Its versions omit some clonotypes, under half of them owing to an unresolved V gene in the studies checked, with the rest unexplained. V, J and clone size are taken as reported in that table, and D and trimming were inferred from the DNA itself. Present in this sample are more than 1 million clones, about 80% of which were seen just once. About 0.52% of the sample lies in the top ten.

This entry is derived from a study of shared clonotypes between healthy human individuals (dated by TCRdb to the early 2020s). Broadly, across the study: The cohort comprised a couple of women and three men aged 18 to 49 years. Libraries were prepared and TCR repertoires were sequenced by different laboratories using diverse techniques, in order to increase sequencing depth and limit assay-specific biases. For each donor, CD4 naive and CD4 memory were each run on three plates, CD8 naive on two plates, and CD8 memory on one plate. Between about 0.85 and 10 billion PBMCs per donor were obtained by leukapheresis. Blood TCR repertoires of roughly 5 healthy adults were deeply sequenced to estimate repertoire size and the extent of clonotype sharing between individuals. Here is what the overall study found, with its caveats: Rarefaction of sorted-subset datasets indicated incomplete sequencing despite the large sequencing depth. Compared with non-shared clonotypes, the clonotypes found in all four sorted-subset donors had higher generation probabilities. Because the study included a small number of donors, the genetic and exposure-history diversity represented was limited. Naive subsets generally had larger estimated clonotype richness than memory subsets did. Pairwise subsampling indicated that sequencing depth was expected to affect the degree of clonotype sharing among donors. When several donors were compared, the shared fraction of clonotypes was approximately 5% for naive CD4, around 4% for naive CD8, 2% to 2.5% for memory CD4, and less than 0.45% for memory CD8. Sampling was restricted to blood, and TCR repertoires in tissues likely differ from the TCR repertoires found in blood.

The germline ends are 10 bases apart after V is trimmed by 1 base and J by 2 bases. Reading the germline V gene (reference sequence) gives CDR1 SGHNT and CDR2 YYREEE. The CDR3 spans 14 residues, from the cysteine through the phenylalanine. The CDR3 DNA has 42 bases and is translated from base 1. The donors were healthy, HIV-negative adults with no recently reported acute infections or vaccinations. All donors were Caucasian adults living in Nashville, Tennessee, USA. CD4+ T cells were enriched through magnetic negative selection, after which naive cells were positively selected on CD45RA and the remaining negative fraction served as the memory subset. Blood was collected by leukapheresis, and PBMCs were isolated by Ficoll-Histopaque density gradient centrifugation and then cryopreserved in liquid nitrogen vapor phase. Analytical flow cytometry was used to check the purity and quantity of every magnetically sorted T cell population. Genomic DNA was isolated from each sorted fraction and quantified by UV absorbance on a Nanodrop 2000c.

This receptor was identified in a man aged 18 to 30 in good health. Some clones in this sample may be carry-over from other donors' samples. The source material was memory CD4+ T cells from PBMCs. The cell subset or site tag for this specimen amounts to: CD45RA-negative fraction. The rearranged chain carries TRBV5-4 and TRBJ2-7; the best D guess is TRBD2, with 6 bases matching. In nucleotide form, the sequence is TGTGCCAGCAGCTTGAGGCGGGAAGCCTACGAGCAGTACTTC. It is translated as CASSLRREAYEQYF.